These 24 T cell receptor beta chains were all obtained from the same sample, sequenced in a study of T cells in Graves' hyperthyroidism and ophthalmopathy. Amplification targeted TCR beta CDR3 regions from RNA transcripts. HTBI primers were used for first-round RT-PCR of the TCR CDR3. TCRdb processed the multiplex PCR reads anew with MiXCR; each CDR3 protein has one entry. The repertoire has some 600,000 distinct CDR3 sequences, over 11% of them found once; the top ten carry about 5.8%. The sequenced material came from blood. Receptor source: a woman in her twenties or thirties with Graves' hyperthyroidism that later progressed to Graves' ophthalmopathy.

V and J are TRBV28 and TRBJ2-1, with TRBD2 identical over 9 bases. This CDR3 has 16 amino acids. J gave up 1 base and V 8 bases, and 9 bases lay outside the gene matches. Germline V gene data show CDR1 as MDHEN and CDR2 as SYDVKM. The CDR3 spells CASGSLAGQSYNEQFF. DNA of the CDR3: TGTGCCAGCGGGTCCCTAGCGGGACAGTCCTACAATGAGCAGTTCTTC.

This clonotype occurred many times. This sequence joins TRBV19 and TRBJ1-2; D ambiguous. The CDR3 is made up of 12 amino acids. Trimming stripped 3 bases from V and 4 bases from J, with 6 bases between. Germline CDR1 reads LNHDA; CDR2 reads SQIVND (reference sequence). The CDR3 DNA sequence: TGTGCCAGTAGTATCGCCAGCTATGGCTACACCTTC. Protein product: CASSIASYGYTF. Using reference TRBV19 and TRBJ1-2 for the parts outside the CDR3, the full variable domain is DGGITQSPKYLFRKEGQNVTLSCEQNLNHDAMYWYRQDPGQGLRLIYYSQIVNDFQKGDIAEGYSVSREKKESFPLTVTSAQKNPTAFYLCASSIASYGYTFGSGTRLTVV.

This clonotype was found many times. V is TRBV10-3 and J is TRBJ2-5; the match to TRBD2 covers 10 bases. The germline CDR1 and CDR2 sequences are ENHRY and SYGVKD. The CDR3 has 15 amino acids. Germline trimming cut 3 bases from V and 5 bases from J; bases unmatched to any gene: 6. The CDR3: CAISDLAGVGETQYF. CDR3 nucleotide sequence: TGTGCCATCAGTGATCTAGCGGGAGTGGGTGAGACCCAGTACTTC.

This clonotype was seen at least ten times. The rearrangement joins TRBV28 to TRBJ2-3, with D maybe TRBD2 (5 bases). Trimming took off 6 bases at V and 6 bases at J, with 13 bases between the two ends. Germline CDR1 reads MDHEN; CDR2 reads SYDVKM. This CDR3 contains 13 residues. This chain's CDR3 is CASSSGVMDTQYF. CDR3 DNA sequence: TGTGCCAGCAGCTCCGGGGTGATGGATACGCAGTATTTT.

This clonotype showed up many times. The chain uses TRBV24-1 and TRBJ2-2; 7 bases line up with TRBD1. V lost 4 bases, J lost 7 bases, and 8 bases stayed unmatched. This CDR3 region has 15 residues. CDR1 and CDR2 (germline): KGHDR, SFDVKD. This CDR3 is CATSDSGTVSGELFF. The CDR3 DNA sequence: TGTGCCACCAGTGACTCCGGGACAGTGAGCGGGGAGCTGTTTTTT.

CDR3 bases: TGTGCCAGCAGCTTCGGCTCGCAGGAAAAACTGTTTTTT. This codes for CASSFGSQEKLFF. V is TRBV27 and J is TRBJ1-4; D is uncertain. Deletions cut 6 bases from V and 8 bases from J, with 13 bases between. Germline CDR1 is MNHEY and CDR2 is SMNVEV (reference sequence). CDR3 length: 13 residues.

This clonotype was seen a few times. The chain is built from TRBV20-1 and TRBJ1-1; D is possibly TRBD1 (5 bases). CDR3 size: 12 residues. With 4 bases removed from V and 8 bases from J, the gap between germline ends came to 14 bases. Germline CDR1 is DFQATT and CDR2 is SNEGSKA (reference sequence). The DNA of the CDR3 is TGCAGTGCTATACAGGCACCAAGGGAAGCTTTCTTT. Amino acids: CSAIQAPREAFF.

In regard to this clonotype: A much bigger clone sits one base away, suggesting this may be a read error. The V call is TRBV3-1, the J call TRBJ1-2; 11 bases match TRBD1. Germline loops: CDR1 LGHDT, CDR2 YNNKEL (reference sequence). This CDR3 has 14 amino acids. The CDR3 bases are TGTGCCATCAGCCGGACAGGGGGCAACTATGGCTACACCTTC. As protein: CAISRTGGNYGYTF.

This clonotype was detected many times. This sequence joins TRBV2 and TRBJ1-3; 11 bases fit TRBD1. The germline V gene has CDR1 SNHLY and CDR2 FYNNEI. The CDR3 is 18 residues long. The V and J ends lost 9 bases and 3 bases, in that order; junction bases with no gene match: 16. CDR3 DNA: TGTGCCAGAGGAGATATACGACCGGGACAGGGGGGTGGAAACACCATATATTTT. Amino acids: CARGDIRPGQGGGNTIYF. Full variable domain (rest looked up from reference TRBV2 and TRBJ1-3): EPEVTQTPSHQVTQMGQEVILRCVPISNHLYFYWYRQILGQKVEFLVSFYNNEISEKSEIFDDQFSVERPDGSNFTLKIRSTKLEDSAMYFCARGDIRPGQGGGNTIYFGEGSWLTVV.

In its sample, this clonotype was seen a few times. The chain carries TRBV20-1 and TRBJ2-5, with a possible D match to TRBD2 (6 bases). V shed 2 bases and J shed 1 base, with 11 bases lying between them. This CDR3 has 14 residues. Germline assignment: CDR1 DFQATT and CDR2 SNEGSKA (reference sequence). CDR3 region: CSARTGVSQETQYF. The CDR3 bases are TGCAGTGCTAGAACGGGAGTGAGCCAAGAGACCCAGTACTTC.

This clonotype has ten or more counts. The CDR3 DNA reads as TGTGCCAGCAGCTTTCTAAAAACGTCGGGCACCATATATTTT. This codes for CASSFLKTSGTIYF. The chain recombines TRBV11-3 with TRBJ1-3, with no clear D. Germline V gene data show CDR1 as SGHNT and CDR2 as YENEEA. The CDR3 is made up of 14 amino acids. Trimming removed 3 bases at V and 9 bases at J, with 15 bases between. The whole variable domain, filled in from reference TRBV11-3 and TRBJ1-3, reads EAGVVQSPRYKIIEKKQPVAFWCNPISGHNTLYWYLQNLGQGPELLIRYENEEAVDDSQLPKDRFSAERLKGVDSTLKIQPAELGDSAVYLCASSFLKTSGTIYFGEGSWLTVV.

The sample holds many counts of this clonotype. The chain employs TRBV7-8 and TRBJ2-1; the match to TRBD2 covers 11 bases. The V segment lost 5 bases and the J segment 3 bases; nucleotides outside the gene matches: 15. This CDR3 spans 19 amino acids. Looked up from germline, CDR1 is SGHVS and CDR2 is FQNEAQ. CDR3 loop: CASSQPPLAGGPLYNEQFF. The CDR3 region has the DNA TGTGCCAGCAGCCAGCCCCCCTTAGCGGGAGGGCCGCTCTACAATGAGCAGTTCTTC.

This clonotype has ten or more counts. The chain has TRBV25-1 and TRBJ2-7; D perhaps matches TRBD2 (6 bases). The length of the CDR3 is 14 residues. Trimming removed 10 bases at V and 4 bases at J, with 20 bases between. Germline V gene lookup returns CDR1 MGHDK and CDR2 SYGVNS. The CDR3: CATQWGDLGYEQYF. The CDR3 DNA follows: TGTGCCACCCAATGGGGGGACCTCGGGTACGAGCAGTACTTC.

This clonotype came up many times. The genes are TRBV6-2 or TRBV6-3 and TRBJ2-7; D might be TRBD2 (6 bases). Germline V gives CDR1 MNHEY, CDR2 SVGEGT. The CDR3 has 14 residues. The V end lost 8 bases, the J end lost 5 bases, and 19 bases lay between the germline ends. The CDR3 reads CASSSQAGTHEQYF. The DNA for the CDR3 is TGTGCCAGCTCCTCGCAGGCGGGAACCCACGAGCAGTACTTC.

At least ten counts were recorded for this clonotype. V is TRBV10-3 and J is TRBJ1-2; unclear D gene. The CDR3 contains 18 residues. Trimming shortened V by 0 bases and J by 8 bases, and 25 bases separated the two germline ends. Per the germline V gene, CDR1 is ENHRY and CDR2 is SYGVKD. The CDR3 bases are TGTGCCATCAGTGAGTCGTCTGGGCAGTCACCAATTGGACCAGGCTACACCTTC. It is translated as CAISESSGQSPIGPGYTF.

The rearrangement uses TRBV7-2 and TRBJ1-3; maybe TRBD1 (6 bases). In germline, CDR1 is SGHTA, CDR2 FQGNSA. The CDR3 runs 16 residues. V was clipped by 1 base and J by 2 bases, with 12 bases between them. The CDR3: CASSLGGGFTGNTIYF. DNA of the CDR3: TGTGCCAGCAGCTTAGGAGGGGGGTTCACTGGAAACACCATATATTTT.

Remarks on this clonotype: A much larger clone differs from this one at a single base, so this may be a read error. The chain couples TRBV15 to TRBJ1-5; no clear D gene. Per the germline V gene, CDR1 is LNHNV and CDR2 is YYDKDF (reference sequence). This CDR3 spans 15 amino acids. With 5 bases removed from V and 10 bases from J, the gap between germline ends came to 21 bases. CDR3 DNA sequence: TGTGCCACCAGCGGCGCAGAGAGTAGCTGGGGTCCCCAGCATTTT. It translates to CATSGAESSWGPQHF.

This sequence joins TRBV12-3 or TRBV12-4 and TRBJ2-1, with 9 bases lining up with TRBD1. This CDR3 comprises 16 residues. J was trimmed by 4 bases and V by 6 bases; bases with no gene match: 10. Here the CDR3 reads CASSSAQGQGYNEQFF. In nucleotides, the CDR3 is TGTGCCAGCAGCTCCGCCCAGGGACAGGGTTACAATGAGCAGTTCTTC.

This clonotype was seen many times. J is TRBJ2-1 and V is TRBV5-1; tentatively, D is TRBD1 (6 bases). Between the trimmed V and J ends, which lost 5 bases and 7 bases, there was a span of 10 bases. This CDR3 has 12 amino acids. Germline CDR1 and CDR2: SGHRS and YFSETQ. The CDR3 loop is CASRQGENEQFF. The DNA for the CDR3 is TGCGCCAGCAGACAGGGAGAGAATGAGCAGTTCTTC. Drawing the rest from reference TRBV5-1 and TRBJ2-1, the complete variable domain is KAGVTQTPRYLIKTRGQQVTLSCSPISGHRSVSWYQQTPGQGLQFLFEYFSETQRNKGNFPGRFSGRQFSNSRSEMNVSTLELGDSALYLCASRQGENEQFFGPGTRLTVL.

Worth noting for this clonotype: With a much larger clone just one base away, this may be a read error. CDR3 amino acids: CVSSRQGWGTEAFF. CDR3 coding DNA: TGTGTCAGCAGCCGACAGGGGTGGGGCACTGAAGCTTTCTTT. This rearrangement joins TRBV3-1 to TRBJ1-1; TRBD1 matches 8 bases. From germline, CDR1 is LGHDT and CDR2 YNNKEL (reference sequence). The CDR3 is made up of 14 amino acids.

This clonotype was recorded at least ten times. This sequence joins TRBV30 and TRBJ1-1, with 8 bases matching TRBD1. The CDR3 is 11 residues long. The J segment lost 10 bases and the V segment lost 1 base, leaving 2 bases of the junction unmatched. Germline V lookup: CDR1 GTSNPN, CDR2 SVGIG (reference sequence). CDR3 protein: CAWSATGAAFF. For the CDR3, the DNA is TGTGCCTGGAGTGCGACAGGGGCAGCTTTCTTT.

The rearrangement uses TRBV5-5 and TRBJ2-3, with TRBD2 matching 8 bases. The CDR3 has 16 residues. Germline V gives CDR1 SGHKS, CDR2 YYEKEE (reference sequence). Trimming at V came to 1 base and at J to 6 bases, leaving 10 bases not matched to a gene. CDR3 protein: CASSLSPSGFTDTQYF. In nucleotides, the CDR3 is TGTGCCAGCAGCTTGAGTCCTAGCGGGTTCACGGATACGCAGTATTTT.

Regarding this clonotype: This clone may be a read error of a much larger clone one base away. The V gene is TRBV6-1, the J gene TRBJ1-2; D may be TRBD1 (6 bases). The length of the CDR3 is 18 residues. CDR1 and CDR2 from the germline V gene are MNHNS and SASEGT. DNA for the CDR3: TGTGCCGGCAGTCTCTCACCGCCACGAGGGACAACTAACTATGGCTACACCTTC. Its translation: CAGSLSPPRGTTNYGYTF.

The V gene is TRBV19, the J gene TRBJ2-1; 9 nucleotides align to TRBD2. In germline, CDR1 is LNHDA, CDR2 SQIVND (reference sequence). Germline trimming cut 2 bases from V and 9 bases from J; bases unmatched to any gene: 2. The CDR3 spans 13 residues. Here the CDR3 DNA reads TGTGCCAGTAGTATATTGACTAGCGGTGAGCAGTTCTTC. Translation gives CASSILTSGEQFF.